This TCR beta chain came from a study of blood T cell repertoires in COVID-19. About the research overall: The study drew acute and convalescent COVID-19 samples from the United States, Italy and Spain.

Germline V CDR1 and CDR2: ENHRY, SYGVKD. This CDR3 region has 14 residues. Unmatched junction bases numbered 10, after V lost 11 bases and J lost 0 bases. Original processing methods: Reference gene primer amplification gave estimated nucleated cell counts. TCRdb's table, derived via immunoSEQ multiplex PCR, lists solely in-frame clones and lacks some. The D gene and trimming were derived from the DNA, and the V and J assignments and clone size from that table. The sample records fewer than 350,000 clones, roughly 91% being singletons. All enrollees were about 18 to 95 years old and from some 24 US areas. The study assigned cohorts using participant-reported clinical history.

The sample was PBMCs or T cells enriched from blood (not recorded which). The TCR originated in a woman in her thirties or forties with acute COVID-19. V usage is TRBV10-3 and J usage is TRBJ2-7, with TRBD1 identical over 7 bases. CDR3 region: CAVQDRTNSYEQYF. The CDR3 DNA follows: TGTGCCGTTCAGGACAGGACCAACTCCTACGAGCAGTACTTC.